This entry concerns a single TCR beta chain. Its antigen is still unknown. One entry per CDR3 protein results from TCRdb running MiXCR on the RT-PCR reads. The profile covers approximately 730,000 distinct CDR3 sequences, with 14% appearing a single time and around 6.5% taken by the ten largest. The record originates from a study of response to subunit inactivated influenza vaccine. The study, taken as a whole, reports: With each seasonal influenza vaccination, the authors suggested, few new T cells are recruited.

The V and J ends lost 3 bases and 1 base respectively, with 3 bases between them. The CDR3 sequence is 12 residues long. This TCR was sampled from a man aged 50 to 59 who received an inactivated influenza vaccine. The sequenced sample was PBMCs from blood, obtained approximately 15 days before vaccination. The chain combines TRBV12-3 or TRBV12-4 with TRBJ2-5; D gene ambiguous. CDR3 nucleotide sequence: TGTGCCAGCAGTTTTTTCCAAGAGACCCAGTACTTC. Translated, it gives CASSFFQETQYF.